This is a list of T cell receptor beta chains from one sample in a study of blood T cells in healthy people across ages. TCRdb reanalysed the 5' RACE reads using MiXCR and keeps one entry per CDR3 protein. The repertoire holds 800,000 to 950,000 distinct CDR3 sequences, with 25% to 35% as singletons. This sample also appeared in a second study, on T cells of mothers and their children.

The sequencing input was blood. These receptors were taken from a middle-aged woman in good health. The CDR3 runs from the conserved cysteine through the conserved F or W. Each record gives: CDR3 protein, CDR3 DNA, clone size, V gene, D gene, J gene. D genes are given only for firm matches. Size is omitted from some rows. Given values are once, few, many or a class for expanded clones.

CASSEQVYTEAFF TGTGCCAGCAGTGAGCAGGTTTACACTGAAGCTTTCTTT few TRBV6-1 - TRBJ1-1
CASSPTTSYSYEQYF TGTGCCAGCAGCCCTACCACCTCATACTCCTACGAGCAGTACTTC - TRBV3-1 - TRBJ2-7
CASSDSRRSGGEQFF TGTGCCAGCAGTGACTCGAGAAGGTCCGGGGGTGAGCAGTTCTTC - TRBV6-4 - TRBJ2-1
CSARDLQGQMSNQPQHF TGCAGTGCTAGAGATCTTCAGGGACAGATGAGCAATCAGCCCCAGCATTTT few TRBV20-1 TRBD1 TRBJ1-5
CASSDSAGRSYF TGTGCCAGCAGTGATTCGGCGGGGCGGTCGTATTTT - TRBV6-4 - TRBJ2-3
CASSGSLDTQYF TGTGCCAGCAGTGGAAGCTTAGATACGCAGTATTTT few TRBV7-2 - TRBJ2-3
CASSLSAGGGDYNEQFF TGTGCCAGCAGTTTATCGGCGGGCGGGGGAGATTACAATGAGCAGTTCTTC few TRBV27 TRBD2 TRBJ2-1
CASHRRANTEAFF TGCGCCAGCCATCGACGGGCTAACACTGAAGCTTTCTTT few TRBV5-1 - TRBJ1-1
CASRQGIGEQYF TGTGCCAGCAGGCAGGGAATAGGCGAGCAGTACTTC few TRBV28 - TRBJ2-7
CASSPTGGANYGYTF TGTGCCAGCAGTCCAACAGGGGGAGCTAACTATGGCTACACCTTC many TRBV12-3/TRBV12-4 TRBD1 TRBJ1-2
CSARDGGGSMNTEAFF TGCAGTGCTAGAGATGGGGGGGGATCAATGAACACTGAAGCTTTCTTT - TRBV20-1 - TRBJ1-1
CASRRPDQPQHF TGTGCCAGCAGACGGCCTGATCAGCCCCAGCATTTT - TRBV12-3/TRBV12-4 - TRBJ1-5
CSVGTAGVYGYTF TGCAGCGTGGGGACGGCCGGGGTCTATGGCTACACCTTC - TRBV29-1 - TRBJ1-2
CASQRVGDLYSEQFF TGTGCCAGCCAAAGAGTGGGGGATCTCTACAGTGAGCAGTTCTTC - TRBV6-5 - TRBJ2-1
CASKPGLAAYNEQFF TGTGCCAGCAAACCGGGACTAGCGGCCTACAATGAGCAGTTCTTC few TRBV27 TRBD2 TRBJ2-1
CSATGGRALTQYF TGCAGTGCTACGGGGGGGAGGGCCTTGACCCAGTACTTC few TRBV20-1 TRBD2 TRBJ2-5
CGARKSSYEQYF TGCGGTGCGAGAAAGAGCTCCTACGAGCAGTACTTC - TRBV20-1 - TRBJ2-7
CASSKDLDTLYGYTF TGTGCCAGCAGCAAAGATCTGGACACCTTGTATGGCTACACCTTC - TRBV21-1 - TRBJ1-2
CASSFPETGGYGYTF TGTGCCAGCAGCTTCCCCGAGACAGGGGGCTATGGCTACACCTTC few TRBV7-9 TRBD1 TRBJ1-2
CASRVAGLFNEQFF TGTGCCAGCAGGGTAGCGGGCCTCTTTAATGAGCAGTTCTTC - TRBV27 TRBD2 TRBJ2-1
CSAPRVSEQYF TGCAGTGCTCCCAGGGTTTCCGAGCAGTACTTC - TRBV20-1 - TRBJ2-7
CASTSGGLADEQYF TGTGCCAGCACTTCCGGGGGACTAGCCGACGAGCAGTACTTC few TRBV6-5 TRBD2 TRBJ2-7
CASSPETGAAYEQYF TGCGCCAGCAGCCCGGAGACAGGGGCAGCCTACGAGCAGTACTTC many TRBV5-1 TRBD1 TRBJ2-7
CASSARTGEAFF TGTGCCAGCAGCGCTAGGACAGGTGAAGCTTTCTTT - TRBV5-5 TRBD1 TRBJ1-1
CASSEGGTAQETQYF TGTGCCAGCAGTGAAGGGGGGACAGCTCAAGAGACCCAGTACTTC - TRBV2 TRBD1 TRBJ2-5
CASSQIPGGSTDTQYF TGTGCCAGCAGCCAAATACCGGGGGGAAGCACAGATACGCAGTATTTT many TRBV4-2 TRBD2 TRBJ2-3
CASSLGIRSYNEQFF TGTGCCAGCAGCTTAGGGATTCGCTCCTACAATGAGCAGTTCTTC many TRBV6-2/TRBV6-3 - TRBJ2-1
CASSLGQTGGNEQFF TGTGCCAGCAGTTTAGGACAGACAGGTGGCAATGAGCAGTTCTTC few TRBV27 - TRBJ2-1
CSARGLVHEQYF TGCAGTGCTAGAGGACTAGTCCACGAGCAGTACTTC - TRBV20-1 - TRBJ2-7
CASSLGLLGRQVDSWVQYF TGTGCCAGCAGCTTGGGCCTGTTGGGTCGGCAGGTTGATAGTTGGGTGCAGTACTTC once TRBV7-2 - TRBJ2-5
CSARDLNGYTF TGCAGTGCTAGAGATCTTAATGGCTACACCTTC - TRBV20-1 - TRBJ1-2
CASSLALGQLNTEAFF TGCGCCAGCAGCTTGGCCCTGGGACAGCTGAACACTGAAGCTTTCTTT few TRBV5-1 TRBD1 TRBJ1-1
CASSVLAGGRGDTQYF TGTGCCAGCAGCGTACTAGCGGGGGGGCGAGGAGATACGCAGTATTTT - TRBV9 TRBD2 TRBJ2-3
CASNQEGSGVNTEAFF TGTGCCAGCAACCAAGAGGGGTCCGGGGTGAACACTGAAGCTTTCTTT few TRBV3-1 - TRBJ1-1
CASSLASTGPYEQYF TGTGCCAGCAGCTTAGCTTCCACAGGTCCCTACGAGCAGTACTTC many TRBV7-6 - TRBJ2-7
CASTPSPGENYEQYF TGTGCCAGCACCCCTTCACCCGGAGAAAACTACGAGCAGTACTTC few TRBV7-8 - TRBJ2-7
CASSVDKGAWNGYTF TGTGCCAGCAGCGTCGATAAGGGGGCGTGGAATGGCTACACCTTC many TRBV7-2 TRBD1 TRBJ1-2
CASSFGRADETQYF TGTGCCAGCAGCTTCGGCAGGGCGGACGAGACCCAGTACTTC few TRBV5-6 - TRBJ2-5
CSASAAGGRSYQETQYF TGCAGTGCTAGTGCGGCGGGGGGGCGTTCGTACCAAGAGACCCAGTACTTC many TRBV20-1 TRBD2 TRBJ2-5
CASSGGFSNEQFF TGTGCCAGTAGCGGGGGTTTCTCCAATGAGCAGTTCTTC many TRBV6-5 TRBD2 TRBJ2-1
CASSLTFPWGQGFHGYTF TGTGCCAGCAGCTTAACGTTTCCGTGGGGACAGGGTTTCCATGGCTACACCTTC many TRBV7-3 TRBD1 TRBJ1-2
CASSPRGSNEQYF TGTGCCAGCTCACCCAGGGGATCCAACGAGCAGTACTTC many TRBV18 - TRBJ2-7
CASSLETGKAEQYF TGTGCCAGCAGCTTAGAGACAGGGAAGGCCGAGCAGTACTTC many TRBV7-2 TRBD1 TRBJ2-7
CASKARGNEKLFF TGTGCCAGCAAGGCCAGGGGGAATGAAAAACTGTTTTTT - TRBV2 TRBD1 TRBJ1-4
CAIKGAETEAFF TGTGCCATCAAGGGGGCTGAGACTGAAGCTTTCTTT few TRBV10-3 TRBD1 TRBJ1-1
CASSLAGQGANEQFF TGTGCCAGCAGCTTAGCCGGACAGGGGGCCAATGAGCAGTTCTTC many TRBV7-8 TRBD1 TRBJ2-1
CASSGGGAMNQPQHF TGTGCCAGCAGTGGAGGGGGCGCGATGAATCAGCCCCAGCATTTT - TRBV12-3/TRBV12-4 TRBD1 TRBJ1-5
CASSLHRDRDETQYF TGCGCCAGCAGTCTACACCGAGACAGGGACGAGACCCAGTACTTC many TRBV4-3 TRBD1 TRBJ2-5
CSVTRTSGGYEQYF TGCAGCGTTACCAGGACTAGCGGGGGGTACGAGCAGTACTTC once TRBV29-1 TRBD2 TRBJ2-7
CASSLAGTAIDEQYF TGTGCCAGCAGCTTAGCCGGGACCGCGATCGACGAGCAGTACTTC many TRBV7-8 - TRBJ2-7
CSVLTGAYEQYF TGCAGCGTATTAACAGGGGCCTACGAGCAGTACTTC many TRBV29-1 TRBD1 TRBJ2-7
CASSGQGRNAEAFF TGTGCCAGCAGCGGCCAGGGGAGGAACGCTGAAGCTTTCTTT - TRBV9 - TRBJ1-1
CASSPRVGDYEQYF TGTGCCAGCAGCCCCAGGGTGGGAGACTACGAGCAGTACTTC - TRBV28 - TRBJ2-7
CASSLGDVSSYEQYF TGTGCCAGCAGCTTAGGGGACGTGAGCTCCTACGAGCAGTACTTC many TRBV7-9 - TRBJ2-7
CASSFFGTRGLNEQYF TGTGCCAGCAGCTTTTTCGGAACAAGGGGGCTGAACGAGCAGTACTTC many TRBV5-6 TRBD1 TRBJ2-7